The clone carrying this TCR beta chain was observed many times. This entry comes from a study of T-cell reconstitution after alpha-beta-depleted transplantation in children. Researchers prepared the TCRbeta library using unique molecular identifiers, the study reports. TCRdb used MiXCR to reprocess the PCR reads, holding one entry per CDR3 protein. This table has about 610,000 distinct CDR3 sequences, 10% to 13% appearing once. Germline V gene lookup returns CDR1 SGHTA and CDR2 FQGNSA. Trimming left V 2 bases short and J 2 bases short, with 7 bases between. This CDR3 region has 13 residues. Specimen: PBMCs from the stem cell graft donor, collected from the stem cell graft. The rearrangement links TRBV7-2 to TRBJ2-7; no clear D gene. The receptor's source is a human donor who donated a stem cell graft to a child with acute myeloid leukemia. The CDR3 protein is CASSLTSAYEQYF. Written as DNA, the CDR3 is TGTGCCAGCAGCTTAACCTCCGCCTACGAGCAGTACTTC.